This entry lists 10 T cell receptor beta chains sequenced from one sample in a study of T cell changes during pregnancy in multiple sclerosis. Data came from immunoSEQ multiplex PCR; TCRdb stores just in-frame clones and leaves some out. The profile shows 73,000 or so clones, 91% of them singletons. The sequencing here drew on peripheral blood, taken in the second trimester of pregnancy. These receptors were taken from a female donor with multiple sclerosis, enrolled in a pregnancy study.

V gene TRBV4-3 combines with J gene TRBJ2-1; TRBD1 is a possible D gene (5 bases). CDR1 is LGHNA and CDR2 is YSLEER in the germline V gene. V gave up 5 bases and J gave up 6 bases, with 14 bases separating them. The CDR3 runs 14 residues. The CDR3 reads CASSIYRLPNEQFF. The CDR3 nucleotides are TGCGCCAGCAGCATCTACAGGCTGCCCAATGAGCAGTTCTTC.

V is TRBV7-9 and J is TRBJ1-1, with 9 bases fitting TRBD1. CDR1 is SEHNR and CDR2 is FQNEAQ in the germline V gene (reference sequence). After removal of 5 bases from V and 4 bases from J, the junction contained 5 bases not matched to a gene. CDR3 length: 14 amino acids. CDR3 in DNA: TGTGCCAGCAGCCCCGACAGGGGGTTCACTGAAGCTTTCTTT. Translating it yields CASSPDRGFTEAFF.

This sequence joins TRBV19 and TRBJ1-1; 8 bases agree with TRBD1. The V and J ends lost 6 bases and 1 base, in that order; junction bases with no gene match: 4. This CDR3 comprises 14 residues. In germline, CDR1 is LNHDA, CDR2 SQIVND (reference sequence). DNA for the CDR3: TGTGCCAGTAGCCCGGACAGGGCGAACACTGAAGCTTTCTTT. It codes for CASSPDRANTEAFF.

V and J are TRBV5-5 and TRBJ1-2; 9 nucleotides line up with TRBD1. The CDR3 runs 15 residues. Germline CDR1 SGHKS, CDR2 YYEKEE (reference sequence). Unmatched junction bases numbered 4, after V lost 0 bases and J lost 4 bases. The CDR3 region has the DNA TGTGCCAGCAGCTTGGGCCTACAGGGGGCCTATGGCTACACCTTC. Its translation: CASSLGLQGAYGYTF.

The genes are TRBV7-3 and TRBJ2-3, with 14 bases fitting TRBD2. This CDR3 is 15 amino acids long. The trim removed 4 bases at V and 4 bases at J, leaving 1 base unmatched. CDR1 and CDR2 from the germline V gene are SGHTA and FQGTGA. CDR3 sequence: CASSWTSGGSDTQYF. The CDR3 nucleotides are TGTGCCAGCAGCTGGACTAGCGGGGGGTCAGATACGCAGTATTTT.

DNA of the CDR3: TGTGCCAGCAGTTCCCTACAGGGGATTAGAAATTCACCCCTCCACTTT. Encoded protein: CASSSLQGIRNSPLHF. The V gene is TRBV6-5, the J gene TRBJ1-6; TRBD1 matches 7 bases. The germline gives CDR1 MNHEY, CDR2 SVGAGI. CDR3 length: 16 amino acids. V lost 4 bases and J lost 7; bases outside the gene matches: 10.

The V call is TRBV14, the J call TRBJ1-6; D gene ambiguous. V lost 4 bases, J lost 1 base, and 17 bases lay in between. The CDR3 extends over 18 amino acids. Germline CDR1 is SGHDN and CDR2 is FVKESK. Written as DNA, the CDR3 is TGTGCCAGCAGCCCGCGAACCGGGGTGGTGTCCTATAATTCACCCCTCCACTTT. As protein: CASSPRTGVVSYNSPLHF.

The chain is built from TRBV18 and TRBJ2-3; 7 bases are shared with TRBD1. The germline V gene has CDR1 KGHSH and CDR2 LQKENI. This CDR3 comprises 13 residues. The J segment lost 4 bases and the V segment lost 4 bases, leaving 2 bases of the junction unmatched. The CDR3 DNA is TGTGCCAGCTCACGACAGGGCCCAGATACGCAGTATTTT. It specifies CASSRQGPDTQYF.

V usage is TRBV9 and J usage is TRBJ2-7; weak D call: TRBD2 (6 bases). CDR3 length: 16 residues. CDR1 and CDR2 from the germline V gene are SGDLS and YYNGEE. V lost 5 bases to trimming and J lost 7 bases, with 25 bases between them. CDR3 coding DNA: TGTGCCAGCAGTCAGGTGGGGGGAGCAGCACTTCTGGAGCAGTACTTC. It codes for CASSQVGGAALLEQYF.

This clone appeared a few times. The chain carries TRBV19 and TRBJ1-1, with 9 bases fitting TRBD1. Germline CDR1 LNHDA, CDR2 SQIVND (reference sequence). The J segment lost 4 bases and the V segment lost 5 bases, leaving 2 bases of the junction unmatched. This CDR3 comprises 13 residues. The CDR3 reads CASSSTGGTEAFF. CDR3 sequence (DNA): TGTGCCAGTAGTTCGACAGGGGGCACTGAAGCTTTCTTT. The full variable domain, rest sourced from reference TRBV19 and TRBJ1-1, is DGGITQSPKYLFRKEGQNVTLSCEQNLNHDAMYWYRQDPGQGLRLIYYSQIVNDFQKGDIAEGYSVSREKKESFPLTVTSAQKNPTAFYLCASSSTGGTEAFFGQGTRLTVV.